This TCR beta chain was identified in a study of blood T cell repertoires in COVID-19. In the original workflow: Amplification with reference gene primers provided the estimates of nucleated cell counts. Sequencing was performed with immunoSEQ multiplex PCR; in TCRdb, only in-frame clones are kept and a portion is missing. The V and J calls and clone size were taken over from that table, and D and trimming were inferred from the DNA. The data contain about 190,000 clones, around 90% of them seen just once; the ten biggest clones take up less than 0.7%. What was sequenced was peripheral blood. The clonotype was recovered from a man aged 50 to 60 with acute or convalescent COVID-19.

For the CDR3, the DNA is TGTGCCAGCAGCCAAGTGGGACAGCAACAAGAGACCCAGTACTTC. It codes for CASSQVGQQQETQYF. The rearrangement links TRBV4-2 to TRBJ2-5; 7 positions agree with TRBD1. The CDR3 runs to 15 residues. The germline V gene encodes CDR1 LGHNA and CDR2 YNFKEQ. The J segment lost 2 bases and the V segment lost 1 base, leaving 4 bases of the junction unmatched.